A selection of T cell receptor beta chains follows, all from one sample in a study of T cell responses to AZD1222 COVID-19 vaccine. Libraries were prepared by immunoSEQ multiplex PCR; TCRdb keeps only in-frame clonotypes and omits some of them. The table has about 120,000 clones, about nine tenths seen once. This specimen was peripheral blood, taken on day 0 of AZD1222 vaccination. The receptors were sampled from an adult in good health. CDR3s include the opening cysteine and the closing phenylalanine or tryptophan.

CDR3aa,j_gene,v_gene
CASSVGAGNTGELFF,TRBJ2-2,TRBV9
CASSLLGLYNSPLHF,TRBJ1-6,TRBV7-9
CASSIRSSNNQPQHF,TRBJ1-5,TRBV19
CASSPTSGTWSSYEQYF,TRBJ2-7,TRBV7-2
CSVEREAGLQQFF,TRBJ2-1,TRBV29-1
CASSYPLTGRAFF,TRBJ1-1,TRBV6-5
CASSPRQGADEQYF,TRBJ2-7,TRBV18
CASSFRVPGTEAFF,TRBJ1-1,TRBV5-4
CSVGGPPQGTEAFF,TRBJ1-1,TRBV29-1
CAISEAFYNEQFF,TRBJ2-1,TRBV2
CASSQVRSSGNTIYF,TRBJ1-3,TRBV14
CASSSGQWNTGELFF,TRBJ2-2,TRBV11-2
CASRRERTGPISPLHF,TRBJ1-6,TRBV7-9
CASSSQGANTEAFF,TRBJ1-1,TRBV5-1
CASSLRLAGVRHEQFF,TRBJ2-1,TRBV27
CATNRDTQGGEQFF,TRBJ2-1,TRBV10-1
CASSMGLSSYEQYF,TRBJ2-7,TRBV19
CASSLGLNSPLHF,TRBJ1-6,TRBV7-9
CASSLRGGQAYGYTF,TRBJ1-2,TRBV27
CASSLSSRAYEQYF,TRBJ2-7,TRBV27
CASGYNEQFF,TRBJ2-1,TRBV27
CASSVTPGGLGEQYF,TRBJ2-7,TRBV7-2
CASRRTGTEIEAFF,TRBJ1-1,TRBV13
CASSQRYNEQFF,TRBJ2-1,TRBV4-3
CASSHGPIYGYTF,TRBJ1-2,TRBV6-2/TRBV6-3
CASSLGSSSYEQYF,TRBJ2-7,TRBV5-1
CASSKEASGIYEQYF,TRBJ2-7,TRBV5-1
CASSPTEGRSWGYTF,TRBJ1-2,TRBV4-1
CASSLYFSPGGGGTDTQYF,TRBJ2-3,TRBV5-5
CASRPGQGYYGYTF,TRBJ1-2,TRBV14
CASSYLGGRGNEQYF,TRBJ2-7,TRBV6-2/TRBV6-3